Below, 24 T cell receptor beta chains from the same sample are listed, as sequenced in a study of post-analysis software for immune sequencing data. Findings of the study overall: Controls had lower frequencies than patients of about 5 TRBV segments, which included TRBV5-6, TRBV5-1 and TRBV20-1.

TCR beta cDNA libraries included unique molecular identifiers. Via MiXCR, TCRdb re-called the PCR reads, giving one row per CDR3 protein. The sample has about half a million distinct CDR3 sequences; 30% to 40% are singletons. Their target antigens are unknown. The sample consisted of blood. The receptors stem from a girl aged 2-17 years with multiple sclerosis.

This clonotype showed up just a few times. The chain uses TRBV20-1 and TRBJ2-1; 7 bases match TRBD2. J lost 1 base, V lost 7 bases, and 1 base had no gene match. The CDR3 has 12 amino acids. Germline CDR1 reads DFQATT; CDR2 reads SNEGSKA (reference sequence). CDR3 sequence: CSGEGSYNEQFF. The CDR3 DNA reads TGCAGTGGGGAGGGGTCCTACAATGAGCAGTTCTTC.

The chain employs TRBV24-1 and TRBJ2-2; 8 bases map to TRBD2. The CDR3 extends over 14 amino acids. Germline V gene sequence: CDR1 KGHDR, CDR2 SFDVKD. With 4 bases clipped from V and 5 bases from J, the junction kept 2 bases outside the gene matches. CDR3 loop: CATSESGGTGELFF. The DNA for the CDR3 is TGTGCCACCAGTGAGTCGGGGGGGACCGGGGAGCTGTTTTTT.

This clonotype turned up a few times. The chain employs TRBV6-6 and TRBJ1-1, with TRBD1 matching over 7 bases. V shed 6 bases and J 4 bases; nucleotides not matched to a gene: 8. The length of the CDR3 is 14 residues. Germline CDR1 and CDR2: MNHNY and SVGAGI (reference sequence). The CDR3, as DNA: TGTGCCAGCAGAAGCATAGCAGGGGGCACTGAAGCTTTCTTT. It is translated as CASRSIAGGTEAFF.

J is TRBJ1-1 and V is TRBV5-1; 9 nucleotides line up with TRBD1. The CDR3 consists of 15 residues. Germline CDR1 reads SGHRS; CDR2 reads YFSETQ. Trimming cost V 8 bases and J 1 base; bases outside gene matches: 9. The DNA of the CDR3 is TGCGCCAGTCAACAGGGGGCAGCGCGGAACACTGAAGCTTTCTTT. This codes for CASQQGAARNTEAFF.

In this sample, this clonotype turned up a few times. The chain is built from TRBV3-1 and TRBJ2-7; TRBD2 agrees at 8 bases. Trimming removed 4 bases from V and 6 bases from J; junction bases left unmatched: 8. The CDR3 loop spans 14 amino acids. Germline CDR1 reads LGHDT; CDR2 reads YNNKEL (reference sequence). In DNA form, the CDR3 reads TGTGCCAGCAGCCTAGCGGGGTTGGGGTTCGAGCAGTACTTC. This translates into CASSLAGLGFEQYF.

J is TRBJ2-1 and V is TRBV12-3 or TRBV12-4; TRBD2 aligns across 7 bases. CDR3 size: 17 residues. J gave up 7 bases and V 4 bases, and 16 bases lay outside the gene matches. This CDR3 is CASSSMGNTRGVNEQFF. CDR3 DNA sequence: TGTGCCAGCAGTTCTATGGGGAACACTCGGGGGGTAAATGAGCAGTTCTTC.

This clonotype has only a few counts. The chain couples TRBV6-6 to TRBJ2-4, with TRBD2 identical over 10 bases. The length of the CDR3 is 14 residues. Germline V gives CDR1 MNHNY, CDR2 SVGAGI (reference sequence). The CDR3 loop is CATSGTLAKNIQYF. The CDR3 nucleotides are TGTGCTACTAGCGGGACATTAGCCAAAAACATTCAGTACTTC.

This clonotype has only a few counts. The chain links TRBV25-1 to TRBJ1-4; 9 bases fit TRBD1. Germline trimming cut 6 bases from V and 7 bases from J; bases unmatched to any gene: 6. The CDR3 totals 14 residues. Germline CDR1 and CDR2: MGHDK and SYGVNS. The CDR3 protein is CASRLQGASEKLFF. In DNA form, the CDR3 reads TGTGCCAGCAGGCTACAGGGGGCGAGTGAAAAACTGTTTTTT.

This clonotype was seen only a few times. V and J are TRBV20-1 and TRBJ2-7; D remains ambiguous. Germline CDR1 reads DFQATT; CDR2 reads SNEGSKA (reference sequence). The length of the CDR3 is 14 residues. V lost 4 bases to trimming and J lost 3 bases, with 16 bases between them. In DNA form, the CDR3 reads TGCAGTGCTACGGAGACCGAGTATTTCTACGAGCAGTACTTC. It yields the protein CSATETEYFYEQYF.

The J gene is TRBJ2-1, the V gene TRBV7-9; 12 nucleotides match TRBD2. With V trimmed by 0 bases and J by 8 bases, 8 bases remained unmatched. The CDR3 spans 17 residues. CDR1 and CDR2 (germline): SEHNR, FQNEAQ (reference sequence). The CDR3 is CASSLALASGGGDEQFF. The CDR3 DNA is TGTGCCAGCAGCTTAGCGCTGGCTAGCGGGGGGGGAGATGAGCAGTTCTTC. Full variable domain (remainder filled in from reference TRBV7-9 and TRBJ2-1): DTGVSQNPRHKITKRGQNVTFRCDPISEHNRLYWYRQTLGQGPEFLTYFQNEAQLEKSRLLSDRFSAERPKGSFSTLEIQRTEQGDSAMYLCASSLALASGGGDEQFFGPGTRLTVL.

The rearrangement joins TRBV4-1 to TRBJ2-4; 8 bases agree with TRBD2. The CDR3 has 16 residues. V shed 4 bases, J shed 2 bases, and the junction held 7 bases outside the gene matches. Germline V gene lookup returns CDR1 MGHRA and CDR2 YSYEKL. The CDR3 DNA reads as TGCGCCAGCAGCCCACTGACTAGCGAGCCCAAAAACATTCAGTACTTC. Residues: CASSPLTSEPKNIQYF.

For this clonotype: One junction end disagrees with the germline gene, perhaps due to a read error. The V gene is TRBV29-1, the J gene TRBJ2-3; the D call may be TRBD1 or TRBD2 (6 bases each). The germline gives CDR1 SQVTM, CDR2 ANQGSEA. This CDR3 has 12 amino acids. The CDR3 DNA reads TGCGGCGTGAGGGGGGGCACAGATACGCAGTATTTT. It codes for CGVRGGTDTQYF.

This chain joins TRBV4-2 and TRBJ2-2, with 9 bases aligning to TRBD1. This CDR3 spans 17 amino acids. In germline, CDR1 is LGHNA, CDR2 YNFKEQ. V lost 0 bases to trimming and J lost 4 bases; unmatched junction nucleotides: 6. The CDR3 nucleotides read TGTGCCAGCAGCCAAGATACGGGACAGGGAGGCACCGGGGAGCTGTTTTTT. This gives the protein CASSQDTGQGGTGELFF.

In this sample, this clonotype turned up a few times. V gene TRBV20-1 combines with J gene TRBJ2-5; the D gene is possibly TRBD2 (6 bases). V dropped 1 base and J dropped 11 bases, with 20 bases sitting between them. Germline-derived CDR1 and CDR2 are DFQATT and SNEGSKA (reference sequence). This CDR3 contains 14 residues. In DNA form, the CDR3 reads TGCAGTGCTAGAGTTGCGGGGTTTGTGGGGGAGCAGTACTTC. Its protein is CSARVAGFVGEQYF.

This clonotype was picked up a small number of times. The V call is TRBV5-1, the J call TRBJ1-2, with 7 nucleotides matching TRBD1. Trimming took 2 bases from V and 0 from J; bases not matched to a gene: 10. The germline CDR1 and CDR2 sequences are SGHRS and YFSETQ. The CDR3 totals 17 residues. In DNA, the CDR3 is TGCGCCAGCAGCTTTTGGCCTTCGGGACAGCCTAACTATGGCTACACCTTC. This encodes CASSFWPSGQPNYGYTF.

The chain carries TRBV7-9 and TRBJ2-5, with TRBD2 as a possible D gene (6 bases). The CDR3 has 13 residues. Germline V lookup: CDR1 SEHNR, CDR2 FQNEAQ (reference sequence). V lost 7 bases, J lost 2 bases, and 11 bases lay in between. The CDR3, as DNA: TGTGCCAGCAACGGTGCGGGGCAAGAGACCCAGTACTTC. This translates into CASNGAGQETQYF.

The chain joins TRBV3-1 to TRBJ1-5; D ambiguous. V dropped 1 base and J dropped 1 base, with 5 bases sitting between them. The CDR3 is 14 residues long. The germline V gene has CDR1 LGHDT and CDR2 YNNKEL (reference sequence). CDR3: CASSQVGSNQPQHF. The CDR3 coding sequence is TGTGCCAGCAGCCAAGTTGGCAGCAATCAGCCCCAGCATTTT.

This clonotype occurred a few times. The chain has TRBV12-3 or TRBV12-4 and TRBJ1-6; 8 positions agree with TRBD1. The CDR3 extends over 14 amino acids. Trimming cost V 7 bases and J 9 bases; bases outside gene matches: 8. In nucleotides, the CDR3 is TGTGCCAGCACTCAGACAGGGGTGAGTTCACCCCTCCACTTT. It encodes CASTQTGVSSPLHF.

As regards this clonotype: Sequence at one end of the junction differs from germline and may be a read error. The chain links TRBV24-1 to TRBJ1-1; D gene uncertain. The CDR3 contains 13 residues. Per germline, CDR1 KGHDR and CDR2 SFDVKD. This CDR3 is CDTSDPRDTEAFF. In nucleotides, the CDR3 is TGTGACACCAGTGATCCTCGGGATACTGAAGCTTTCTTT.

This clonotype was seen just once. The chain employs TRBV4-1 and TRBJ2-5, with D uncertain. This CDR3 has 14 residues. V gave up 3 bases and J gave up 5 bases, with 13 bases separating them. Germline V gene lookup returns CDR1 MGHRA and CDR2 YSYEKL. The CDR3 is CASSQPFSWETQYF. CDR3 in DNA: TGCGCCAGCAGCCAGCCCTTTAGCTGGGAGACCCAGTACTTC.

The chain employs TRBV4-1 and TRBJ1-2, with TRBD1 matching over 8 bases. V gave up 2 bases and J gave up 7 bases; unmatched junction bases: 6. The CDR3 spans 14 residues. Germline values: CDR1 MGHRA, CDR2 YSYEKL. CDR3 residues: CASSQTGGRFGYTF. CDR3 nucleotides: TGCGCCAGCAGCCAAACAGGGGGAAGATTTGGCTACACCTTC.

This clonotype was counted ten times or more. This chain connects TRBV12-3 or TRBV12-4 to TRBJ1-2; D perhaps matches TRBD1 (5 bases). The ends were cut back, 6 bases at V and 7 bases at J, with 9 bases in the middle. This CDR3 is built from 11 residues. CDR3 bases: TGTGCCAGCAGCTCGGGGGGTGGCTACACCTTC. Protein product: CASSSGGGYTF.

This clonotype showed up many times. This rearrangement joins TRBV6-5 to TRBJ2-3, with unresolved D. The V gene's germline CDR1 is MNHEY and CDR2 SVGAGI. The CDR3 runs 14 residues. V was clipped by 7 bases and J by 3 bases, with 14 bases between them. DNA of the CDR3: TGTGCCAGCACCCCAGGAGACGGAACAGATACGCAGTATTTT. Translation: CASTPGDGTDTQYF.

This clonotype was counted a few times. J is TRBJ2-1 and V is TRBV15; 7 bases line up with TRBD2. The J call may be wrong; the DNA end is better matched by TRBJ2-7. Germline CDR1 and CDR2: LNHNV and YYDKDF (reference sequence). The CDR3 has 16 amino acids. CDR3 region: CATSRDLAVSYNEQYF. CDR3 bases: TGTGCCACCAGCAGAGATCTAGCGGTCTCCTACAATGAGCAGTACTTC.